This TCR beta chain was profiled in a study of identical twins. This CDR3 is 11 amino acids long. V shed 3 bases and J shed 8 bases, with 6 bases lying between them. CDR1 LGHDT and CDR2 YNNKEL come from the germline V gene (reference sequence). TCRdb re-called the 5' RACE reads with MiXCR, one entry per CDR3 protein. The data contain approximately 500,000 distinct CDR3 sequences, nearly 15% of them seen just once; the ten biggest clones take up around 0.4%. A further study also used this sample, focusing on yellow fever vaccine responses in identical twins.

The source of this sequence is a woman aged 18 to 35 in good health. The chain employs TRBV3-1 and TRBJ2-3; either TRBD1 or TRBD2 may fit D (5 bases each). Sequencing was performed on CD4+ T cells sorted from blood. The CDR3 region is CASSHGGTQYF. The DNA of the CDR3 is TGTGCCAGCAGCCATGGGGGTACGCAGTATTTT.